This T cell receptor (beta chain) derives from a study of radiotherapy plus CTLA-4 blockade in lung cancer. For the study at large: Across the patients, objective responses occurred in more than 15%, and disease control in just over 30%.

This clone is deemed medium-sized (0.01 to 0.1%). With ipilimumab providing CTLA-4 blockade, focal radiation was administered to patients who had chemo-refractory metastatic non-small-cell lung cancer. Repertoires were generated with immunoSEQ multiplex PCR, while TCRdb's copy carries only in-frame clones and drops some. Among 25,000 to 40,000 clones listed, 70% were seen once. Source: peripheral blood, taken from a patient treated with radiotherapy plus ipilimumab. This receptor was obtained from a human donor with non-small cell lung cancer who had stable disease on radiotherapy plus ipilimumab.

The CDR3 DNA reads as TGTGCCAGTAGTATAAGGGGGAGCACAGATACGCAGTATTTT. Amino acids: CASSIRGSTDTQYF. The genes are TRBV19 and TRBJ2-3; perhaps TRBD1 as D (6 bases). The CDR3 is made up of 14 amino acids. CDR1 is LNHDA, CDR2 SQIVND, per germline (reference sequence). V was trimmed by 2 bases and J by 0 bases, leaving 6 bases between them.